The rows below give T cell receptor beta chains drawn from one sample of a study of blood T cells in healthy people across ages. Via MiXCR, TCRdb re-called the 5' RACE reads, giving one row per CDR3 protein. Counted here are about 1.6 million distinct CDR3 sequences, about 35% occurring once; the ten biggest clones make up 11%. The sample was blood. Every receptor here comes from a woman in her twenties or thirties in good health. Each CDR3 is given with its conserved first and last residue. D genes are given only for firm matches. The size of a clone is reported for some rows only, either as once, few or many, or as a class for expanded clones.

clone_size d_call j_call v_call cdr3_length cdr3_nt cdr3_aa
- TRBD1 TRBJ1-4 TRBV20-1 13 TGCAGTGCAGGGGGACAGACGAATGAAAAACTGTTTTTT CSAGGQTNEKLFF
once - TRBJ2-7 TRBV7-6 15 TGTGCCAGCAGCTTAACTTCAGGGAGTGGGAACGAGCAGTACTTC CASSLTSGSGNEQYF
- - TRBJ2-5 TRBV7-6 14 TGTGCCAGCAGCTTAGAACCAGAGTCGGAGACCCAGTACTTC CASSLEPESETQYF
few - TRBJ1-5 TRBV20-1 18 TGCAGTGCTAGAGATGCGGGACGGCGAACGGTGGGCAATCAGCCCCAGCATTTT CSARDAGRRTVGNQPQHF
- - TRBJ2-7 TRBV7-9 14 TGTGCCAGCAGCCCGGACGCTTCACTCTACGAGCAGTACTTC CASSPDASLYEQYF
- - TRBJ2-1 TRBV3-1 16 TGTGCCAGCAGCCCGTATCGGGACACGTCTAGCAATGAGCAGTTCTTC CASSPYRDTSSNEQFF
- - TRBJ2-1 TRBV28 13 TGTGCCAGCAGTCCCGACAGGAACTACGAGCAGTTCTTC CASSPDRNYEQFF
few - TRBJ2-7 TRBV27 16 TGTGCCAGCAGTTTATCCTGGGGGGACATGGTGGGCGAGCAGTACTTC CASSLSWGDMVGEQYF
few - TRBJ2-1 TRBV7-8 15 TGTGCCAGCAGCTCCCGACACAGCTCCTACAATGAGCAGTTCTTC CASSSRHSSYNEQFF
- TRBD1 TRBJ1-4 TRBV6-6 14 TGTGCCAGCAGTTCTCCGGACAGGGCTGAAAAACCGTTTTTT CASSSPDRAEKPFF
few - TRBJ2-3 TRBV7-2 15 TGTGCCAGCAGCTTAATGTGGGGGAGGACAGATACGCAGTATTTT CASSLMWGRTDTQYF
few - TRBJ2-5 TRBV6-2/TRBV6-3 15 TGTGCCAGCTCTGAAATTGGGCCTTCCAAAGAGACCCAGTACTTC CASSEIGPSKETQYF
- TRBD1 TRBJ2-3 TRBV20-1 14 TGCAGTGCTAGAGTGACAGGGAACACAGATACGCAGTATTTT CSARVTGNTDTQYF
few TRBD1 TRBJ1-2 TRBV5-5 15 TGTGCCAGCAGCTTGGAGGGACAGGGTAACTATGGCTACACCTTC CASSLEGQGNYGYTF
- TRBD1 TRBJ2-7 TRBV6-2/TRBV6-3 14 TGTGCCAGCAGCTCCGGGACAGGGCATCACGAGCAGTACTTC CASSSGTGHHEQYF
- TRBD2 TRBJ2-1 TRBV5-1 13 TGCGCCAGCAGTCGGAGTAGCGGGCTTTATCAGTTCTTC CASSRSSGLYQFF